This T cell receptor beta chain derives from a study of cytomegalovirus exposure and HLA in healthy donors. Study-level findings and limits: In vitro work confirmed that three CMV-associated chains recognize CMV antigens. Prior analysis indicated that the majority of TCR beta V segments exhibited productivity approximately 87% or approximately 30% of the time.

It was with 60 Vbeta and 13 Jbeta primers that the PCR ran. Assay used: immunoSEQ multiplex PCR; TCRdb lists only in-frame clones, some missing. The data show more than 150,000 clones, 82% seen once. With respect to this clone: The antigen is unknown.

The V and J ends lost 2 bases and 2 bases, in that order; junction bases with no gene match: 5. Germline V lookup: CDR1 MNHEY, CDR2 SVGAGI. CDR3 length: 16 amino acids. The rearrangement joins TRBV6-5 to TRBJ2-7, with 11 bases lining up with TRBD1. Sequenced sample: PBMCs. The sequence was collected from a man aged 40-55 years in good health and CMV-seronegative. Written as DNA, the CDR3 is TGTGCCAGCAGTTACAGGACAGGGGGCATCCCCTACGAGCAGTACTTC. The encoded protein is CASSYRTGGIPYEQYF.